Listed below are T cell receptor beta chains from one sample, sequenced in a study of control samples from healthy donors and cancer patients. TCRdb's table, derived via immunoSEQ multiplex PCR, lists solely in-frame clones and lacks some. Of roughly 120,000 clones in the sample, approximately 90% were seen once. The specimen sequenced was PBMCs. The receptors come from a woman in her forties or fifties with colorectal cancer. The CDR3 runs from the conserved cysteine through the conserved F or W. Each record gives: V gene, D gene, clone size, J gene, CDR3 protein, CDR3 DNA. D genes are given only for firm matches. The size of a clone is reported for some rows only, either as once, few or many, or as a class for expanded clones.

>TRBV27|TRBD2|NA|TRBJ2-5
CASSPRLAGGPETQYF
TGTGCCAGCAGTCCCCGACTAGCGGGAGGGCCGGAGACCCAGTACTTC
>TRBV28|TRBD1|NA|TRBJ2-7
CASSTPRDRDSEQYF
TGTGCCAGCAGTACCCCCCGGGACAGGGATTCCGAGCAGTACTTC
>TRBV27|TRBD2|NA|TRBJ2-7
CASSLKVGGVATYEQYF
TGTGCCAGCAGTTTGAAGGTGGGAGGGGTTGCCACCTACGAGCAGTACTTC
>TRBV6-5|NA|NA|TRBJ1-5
CASQTDYSNQPQHF
TGTGCCAGCCAGACAGATTATAGCAATCAGCCCCAGCATTTT
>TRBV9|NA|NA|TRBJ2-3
CASSGEGLGFTDTQYF
TGTGCCAGCAGCGGTGAGGGCCTCGGGTTCACAGATACGCAGTATTTT
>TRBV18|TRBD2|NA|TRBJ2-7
CASSPSTSGAYEQYF
TGTGCCAGCTCACCGAGTACTAGCGGGGCCTACGAGCAGTACTTC
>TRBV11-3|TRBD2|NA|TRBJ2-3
CASSLGRSTDTQYF
TGTGCCAGCAGCCTCGGGAGGTCCACAGATACGCAGTATTTT
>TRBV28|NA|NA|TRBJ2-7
CASSLQMGRFREQYF
TGTGCCAGCAGTCTTCAGATGGGGAGGTTTAGGGAGCAGTACTTC
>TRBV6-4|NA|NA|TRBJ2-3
CASSELGAASTDTQYF
TGTGCCAGCAGTGAGTTGGGTGCGGCTAGCACAGATACGCAGTATTTT
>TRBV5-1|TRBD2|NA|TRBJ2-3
CASSLAASGGASDTQYF
TGCGCCAGCAGCTTGGCGGCTAGCGGGGGGGCATCAGATACGCAGTATTTT
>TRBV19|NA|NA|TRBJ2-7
CASSVGSGGDSYEQYF
TGTGCCAGTAGTGTTGGGAGTGGCGGGGACTCCTACGAGCAGTACTTC
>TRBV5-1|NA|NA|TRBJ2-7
CASSLLRDSTYEQYF
TGCGCCAGCAGCCTTCTCCGGGACTCGACCTACGAGCAGTACTTC
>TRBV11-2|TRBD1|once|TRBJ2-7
CASSSGQAPYEQYF
TGTGCCAGCAGCTCCGGACAGGCCCCCTACGAGCAGTACTTC
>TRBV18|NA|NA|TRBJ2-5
CASSPPAGRETQYF
TGTGCCAGCTCACCACCGGCGGGACGAGAGACCCAGTACTTC
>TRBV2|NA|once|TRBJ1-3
CASSVGGLNTIYF
TGTGCCAGCAGTGTCGGCGGGTTAAACACCATATATTTT
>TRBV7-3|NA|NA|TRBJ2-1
CASSFLGGEQFF
TGTGCCAGCAGCTTCCTAGGGGGTGAGCAGTTCTTC
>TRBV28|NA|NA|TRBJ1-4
CASTLYRFGGTNEKLFF
TGTGCCAGCACCCTTTATAGGTTTGGGGGAACTAATGAAAAACTGTTTTTT
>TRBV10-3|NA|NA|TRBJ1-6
CAISENGPAADSPLHF
TGTGCCATCAGTGAGAATGGACCGGCTGCGGATTCACCCCTCCACTTT
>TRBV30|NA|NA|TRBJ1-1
CAWSREAFF
TGTGCCTGGAGCCGAGAAGCTTTCTTT
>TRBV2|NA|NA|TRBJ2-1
CASKSYNEQFF
TGTGCCAGCAAGAGCTACAATGAGCAGTTCTTC
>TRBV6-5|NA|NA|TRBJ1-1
CASSATGRSTEAFF
TGTGCCAGCAGCGCCACGGGGCGGAGCACTGAAGCTTTCTTT
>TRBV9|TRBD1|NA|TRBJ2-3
CASSARQGFDTQYF
TGTGCCAGCAGCGCCCGACAGGGATTCGATACGCAGTATTTT
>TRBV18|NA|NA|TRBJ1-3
CASSPTNPTGNTIYF
TGTGCCAGCTCACCGACAAATCCGACGGGGAACACCATATATTTT
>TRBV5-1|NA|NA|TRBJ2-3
CASSLAPTGNTDTQYF
TGCGCCAGCAGCTTGGCCCCGACAGGAAACACAGATACGCAGTATTTT
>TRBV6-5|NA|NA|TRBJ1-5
CASSYDRFNQPQHF
TGTGCCAGCAGTTACGACAGGTTCAATCAGCCCCAGCATTTT
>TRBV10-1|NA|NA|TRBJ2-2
CASSDAGLNTGELFF
TGCGCCAGCAGTGACGCAGGACTGAACACCGGGGAGCTGTTTTTT
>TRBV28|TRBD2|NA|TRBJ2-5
CASSFYSGRDKETQYF
TGTGCCAGCAGTTTTTATAGTGGGAGGGATAAAGAGACCCAGTACTTC
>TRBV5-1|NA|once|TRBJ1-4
CASSLESSAGWGSNEKLFF
TGCGCCAGCAGCTTGGAGAGTTCGGCAGGGTGGGGGTCTAATGAAAAACTGTTTTTT
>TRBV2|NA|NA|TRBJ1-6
CAARGASRSPLHF
TGTGCCGCGCGGGGGGCGTCACGGTCACCCCTCCACTTT
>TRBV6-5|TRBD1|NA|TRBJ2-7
CASSYRRDRGSHEQYF
TGTGCCAGCAGTTATCGCCGGGACAGGGGGTCCCACGAGCAGTACTTC
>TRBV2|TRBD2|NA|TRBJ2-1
CASSDERGGRHEQFF
TGTGCCAGCAGTGATGAGCGGGGGGGCCGTCATGAGCAGTTCTTC
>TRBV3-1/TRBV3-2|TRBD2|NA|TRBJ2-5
CASSPPIAGVAETQYF
TGTGCCAGCAGCCCCCCCATAGCGGGAGTCGCGGAGACCCAGTACTTC
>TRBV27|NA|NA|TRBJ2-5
CASSDDGTYQETQYF
TGTGCCAGCAGTGACGACGGGACCTATCAAGAGACCCAGTACTTC
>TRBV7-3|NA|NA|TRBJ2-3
CASSLTSRNTQYF
TGTGCCAGCAGCTTAACTAGTCGCAATACGCAGTATTTT
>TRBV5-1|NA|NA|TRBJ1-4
CASSASLNEKLFF
TGCGCCAGCAGCGCTTCTCTAAATGAAAAACTGTTTTTT
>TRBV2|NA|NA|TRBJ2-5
CASSVTGSVDGQETQYF
TGTGCCAGCAGTGTTACGGGTTCAGTGGACGGGCAAGAGACCCAGTACTTC
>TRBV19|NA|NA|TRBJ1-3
CASSTSVSGNTIYF
TGTGCCAGTAGTACGTCGGTTAGTGGAAACACCATATATTTT
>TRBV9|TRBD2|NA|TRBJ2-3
CASSVVGGGAGDTQYF
TGTGCCAGCAGCGTAGTTGGCGGGGGGGCCGGAGATACGCAGTATTTT
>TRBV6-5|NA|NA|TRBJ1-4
CASSYGREGKLFF
TGTGCCAGCAGTTACGGCCGCGAAGGAAAACTGTTTTTT
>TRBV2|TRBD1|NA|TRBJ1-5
CASSPRQGFNQPQHF
TGTGCCAGCAGTCCTCGACAGGGCTTCAATCAGCCCCAGCATTTT
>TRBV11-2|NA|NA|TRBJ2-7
CASTAGRGPSYEQYF
TGTGCCAGCACCGCCGGGAGGGGGCCCTCCTACGAGCAGTACTTC
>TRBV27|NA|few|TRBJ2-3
CAVKDRMTDTQYF
TGTGCCGTCAAAGACAGAATGACAGATACGCAGTATTTT
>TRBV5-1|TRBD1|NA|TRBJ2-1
CASSTQPGQQLNEQFF
TGCGCCAGCAGCACGCAACCGGGACAGCAACTCAATGAGCAGTTCTTC